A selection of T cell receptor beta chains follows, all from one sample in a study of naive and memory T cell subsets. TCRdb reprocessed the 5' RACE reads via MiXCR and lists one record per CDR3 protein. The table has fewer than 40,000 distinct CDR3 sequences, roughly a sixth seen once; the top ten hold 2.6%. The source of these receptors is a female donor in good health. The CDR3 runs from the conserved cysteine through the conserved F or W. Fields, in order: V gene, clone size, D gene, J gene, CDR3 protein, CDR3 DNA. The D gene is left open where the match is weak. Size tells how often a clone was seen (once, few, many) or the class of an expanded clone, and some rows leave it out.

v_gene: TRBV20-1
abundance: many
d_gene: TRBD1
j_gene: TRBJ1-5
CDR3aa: CSAFPGQGPQPQHF
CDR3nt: TGCAGTGCTTTCCCGGGACAGGGCCCTCAGCCCCAGCATTTT

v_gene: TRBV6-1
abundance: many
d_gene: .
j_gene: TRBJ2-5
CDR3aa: CASSELRKETQYF
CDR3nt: TGTGCCAGCAGTGAACTAAGGAAAGAGACCCAGTACTTC

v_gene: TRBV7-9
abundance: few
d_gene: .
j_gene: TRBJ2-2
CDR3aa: CASREDVYGELFF
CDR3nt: TGTGCCAGCAGAGAAGACGTTTACGGGGAGCTGTTTTTT

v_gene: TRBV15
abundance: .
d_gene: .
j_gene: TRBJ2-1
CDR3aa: CATSGDSSYNEQFF
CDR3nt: TGTGCCACCAGCGGGGATAGCTCCTACAATGAGCAGTTCTTC

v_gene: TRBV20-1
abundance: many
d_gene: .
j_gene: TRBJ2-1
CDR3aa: CSAGRLGIEQFF
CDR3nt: TGCAGTGCTGGGAGACTAGGCATCGAGCAGTTCTTC

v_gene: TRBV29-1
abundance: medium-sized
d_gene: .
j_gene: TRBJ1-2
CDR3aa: CSVEGSVGFGYGYTF
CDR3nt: TGCAGCGTTGAAGGATCGGTGGGGTTCGGCTATGGCTACACCTTC

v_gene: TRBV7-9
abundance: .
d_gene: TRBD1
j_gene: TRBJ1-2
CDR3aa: CASSSGTGNYGYTF
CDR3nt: TGTGCCAGCAGCTCCGGGACAGGGAACTATGGCTACACCTTC

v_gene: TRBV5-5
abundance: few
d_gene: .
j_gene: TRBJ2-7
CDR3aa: CASSSAPGTAAYEQYF
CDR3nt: TGTGCCAGCAGCTCGGCCCCCGGGACGGCCGCCTACGAGCAGTACTTC

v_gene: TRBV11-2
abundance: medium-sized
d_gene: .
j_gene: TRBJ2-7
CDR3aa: CASSFSGSGDEQYF
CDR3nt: TGTGCCAGCAGCTTCTCAGGGTCAGGCGACGAGCAGTACTTC

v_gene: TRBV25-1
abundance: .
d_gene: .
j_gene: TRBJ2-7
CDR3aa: CASSDMGKDYEQYF
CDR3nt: TGTGCCAGCAGTGATATGGGCAAAGACTACGAGCAGTACTTC

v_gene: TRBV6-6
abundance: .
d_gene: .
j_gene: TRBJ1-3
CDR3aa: CASSGWNTIYF
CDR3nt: TGTGCCAGCAGCGGGTGGAACACCATATATTTT

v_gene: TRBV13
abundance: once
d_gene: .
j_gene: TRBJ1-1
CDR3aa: CASSLGGPTEAFF
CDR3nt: TGTGCCAGCAGCTTGGGGGGCCCGACTGAAGCTTTCTTT

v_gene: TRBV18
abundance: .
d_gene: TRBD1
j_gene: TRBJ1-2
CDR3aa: CASSRTGESYGYTF
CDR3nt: TGTGCCAGCTCACGGACAGGGGAGAGCTATGGCTACACCTTC

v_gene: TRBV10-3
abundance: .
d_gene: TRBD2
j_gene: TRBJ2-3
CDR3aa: CAISEPGGASTDTQYF
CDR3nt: TGTGCCATCAGTGAGCCCGGGGGGGCGAGCACAGATACGCAGTATTTT

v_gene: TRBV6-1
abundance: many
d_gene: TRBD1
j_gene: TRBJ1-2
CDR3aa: CASSRQGYGYTF
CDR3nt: TGTGCCAGCAGTAGACAGGGCTATGGCTACACCTTC

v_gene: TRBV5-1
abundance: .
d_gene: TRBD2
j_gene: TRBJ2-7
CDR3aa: CASSLVLAGGTSSYEQYF
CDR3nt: TGCGCCAGCAGCTTGGTGCTAGCGGGGGGCACGAGCTCCTACGAGCAGTACTTC

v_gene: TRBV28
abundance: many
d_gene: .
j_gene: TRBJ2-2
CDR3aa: CASSFPLRTDRPGELFF
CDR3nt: TGTGCCAGCAGTTTTCCCCTCCGGACAGATCGCCCCGGGGAGCTGTTTTTT

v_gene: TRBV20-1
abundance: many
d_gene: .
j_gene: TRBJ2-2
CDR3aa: CSAWQGNTGELFF
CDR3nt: TGCAGTGCCTGGCAGGGGAACACCGGGGAGCTGTTTTTT

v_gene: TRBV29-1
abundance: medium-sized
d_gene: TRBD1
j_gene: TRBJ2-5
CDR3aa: CSVQQGAMKTQYF
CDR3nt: TGCAGCGTACAACAGGGGGCTATGAAGACCCAGTACTTC

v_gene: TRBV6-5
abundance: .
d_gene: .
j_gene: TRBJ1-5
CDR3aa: CASSRDNNQPQHF
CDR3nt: TGTGCCAGCAGCCGCGACAACAATCAGCCCCAGCATTTT

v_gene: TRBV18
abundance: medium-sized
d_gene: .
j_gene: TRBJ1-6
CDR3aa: CASSPPLRDLRSYNSPLHF
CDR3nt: TGTGCCAGCTCACCACCTCTCAGGGACCTACGCTCCTATAATTCACCCCTCCACTTT

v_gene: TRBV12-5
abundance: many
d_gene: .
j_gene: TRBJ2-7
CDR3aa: CASGLDGVGEQYF
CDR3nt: TGTGCTAGTGGTTTGGACGGGGTGGGCGAGCAGTACTTC

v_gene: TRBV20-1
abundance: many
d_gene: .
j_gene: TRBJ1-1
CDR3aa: CSASSSWGAGTEAFF
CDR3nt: TGCAGTGCTAGCTCGAGCTGGGGGGCTGGGACTGAAGCTTTCTTT

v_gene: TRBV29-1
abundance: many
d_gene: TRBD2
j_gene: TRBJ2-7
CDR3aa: CSVEDREGSYEQYF
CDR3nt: TGCAGCGTTGAAGATAGGGAGGGTAGCTACGAGCAGTACTTC

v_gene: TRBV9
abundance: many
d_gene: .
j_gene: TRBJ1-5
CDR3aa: CASSPSVGYQPQHF
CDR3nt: TGTGCCAGCAGCCCCAGCGTTGGGTATCAGCCCCAGCATTTT

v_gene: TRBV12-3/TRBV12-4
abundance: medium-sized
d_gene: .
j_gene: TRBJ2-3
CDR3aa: CASSLKQAQYF
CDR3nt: TGTGCCAGCAGTTTAAAGCAGGCGCAGTATTTT

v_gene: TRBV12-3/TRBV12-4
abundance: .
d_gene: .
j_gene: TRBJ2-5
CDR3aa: CASSLGSEETQYF
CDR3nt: TGTGCCAGCAGTTTAGGGAGTGAAGAGACCCAGTACTTC

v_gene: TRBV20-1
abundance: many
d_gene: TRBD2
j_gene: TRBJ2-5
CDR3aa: CSAAPMGRGVPTETQYF
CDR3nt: TGCAGTGCAGCCCCGATGGGGCGGGGGGTTCCTACAGAGACCCAGTACTTC

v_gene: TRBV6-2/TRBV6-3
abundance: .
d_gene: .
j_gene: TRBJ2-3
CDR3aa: CASSFSTDTQYF
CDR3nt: TGTGCCAGCAGTTTTTCAACAGATACGCAGTATTTT

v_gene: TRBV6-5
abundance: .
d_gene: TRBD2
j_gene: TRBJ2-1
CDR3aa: CASSESGNTYNEQFF
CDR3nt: TGTGCCAGCAGTGAAAGCGGGAATACCTACAATGAGCAGTTCTTC

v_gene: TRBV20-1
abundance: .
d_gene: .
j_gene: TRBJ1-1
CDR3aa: CSASPPNRGDNTEAFF
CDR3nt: TGCAGTGCTAGCCCCCCAAACCGGGGGGATAACACTGAAGCTTTCTTT

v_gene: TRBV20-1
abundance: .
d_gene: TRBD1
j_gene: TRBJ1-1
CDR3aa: CSASGQGRTEAFF
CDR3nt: TGCAGTGCTTCCGGACAGGGGCGGACTGAAGCTTTCTTT

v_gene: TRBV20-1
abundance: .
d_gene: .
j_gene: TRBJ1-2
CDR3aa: CSAPDVVGQGNGDTF
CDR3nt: .

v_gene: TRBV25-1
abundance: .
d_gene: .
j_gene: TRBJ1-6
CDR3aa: CASSEVGDSPLHF
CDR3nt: TGTGCCAGCAGTGAAGTGGGGGATTCACCCCTCCACTTT

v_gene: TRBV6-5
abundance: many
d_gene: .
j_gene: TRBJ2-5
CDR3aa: CASSLGGSTHPQYF
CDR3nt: TGTGCCAGCAGTCTCGGGGGCTCAACCCACCCCCAGTACTTC

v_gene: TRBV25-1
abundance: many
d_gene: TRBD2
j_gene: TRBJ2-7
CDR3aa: CASSGPGTSGEQYF
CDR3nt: TGTGCCAGCAGTGGCCCTGGGACTAGCGGGGAGCAGTACTTC

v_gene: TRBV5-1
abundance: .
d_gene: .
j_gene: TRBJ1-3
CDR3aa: CASSLWGSGNTIYF
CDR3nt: TGCGCCAGCAGCTTGTGGGGCTCTGGAAACACCATATATTTT

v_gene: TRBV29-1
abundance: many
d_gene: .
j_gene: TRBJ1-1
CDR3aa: CSAGETEAFF
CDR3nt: TGCAGCGCAGGAGAAACTGAAGCTTTCTTT

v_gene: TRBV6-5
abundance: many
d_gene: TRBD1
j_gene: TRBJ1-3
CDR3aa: CASRGEGAGNTIYF
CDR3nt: TGTGCCAGCAGAGGCGAGGGGGCGGGAAACACCATATATTTT

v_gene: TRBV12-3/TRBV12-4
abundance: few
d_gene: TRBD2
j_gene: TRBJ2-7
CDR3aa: CASSLWRGSYEQYF
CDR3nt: TGTGCCAGCAGTTTATGGCGGGGGAGCTACGAGCAGTACTTC

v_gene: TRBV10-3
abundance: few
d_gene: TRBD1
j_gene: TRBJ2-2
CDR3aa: CAISDLGGPGTGELFF
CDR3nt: TGTGCCATCAGTGACCTAGGGGGCCCAGGCACCGGGGAGCTGTTTTTT

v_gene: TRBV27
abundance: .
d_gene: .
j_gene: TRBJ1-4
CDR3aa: CASSPSYRKATNEKLFF
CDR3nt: TGTGCCAGCAGTCCATCCTACAGGAAAGCAACTAATGAAAAACTGTTTTTT

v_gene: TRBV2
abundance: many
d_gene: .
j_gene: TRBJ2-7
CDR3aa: CASSVPERGSYEQYF
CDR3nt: TGTGCCAGCAGTGTGCCGGAACGGGGCTCCTACGAGCAGTACTTC

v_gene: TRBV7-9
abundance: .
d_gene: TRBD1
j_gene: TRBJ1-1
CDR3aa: CASSWTGAGTEAFF
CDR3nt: TGTGCCAGCAGCTGGACAGGGGCGGGCACTGAAGCTTTCTTT

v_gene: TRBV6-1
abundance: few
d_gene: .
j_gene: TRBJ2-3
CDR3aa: CASSLDINTDTQYF
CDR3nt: TGTGCCAGCAGCCTGGACATAAACACAGATACGCAGTATTTT

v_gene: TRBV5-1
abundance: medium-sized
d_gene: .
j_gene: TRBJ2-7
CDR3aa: CASSLGYEQYF
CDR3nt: TGCGCCAGCAGCTTGGGGTACGAGCAGTACTTC

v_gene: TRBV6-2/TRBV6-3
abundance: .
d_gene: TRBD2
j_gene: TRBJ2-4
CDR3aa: CASSYPREGGGAMSKNIQYF
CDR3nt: TGTGCCAGCAGTTATCCGAGGGAAGGCGGGGGGGCGATGTCCAAAAACATTCAGTACTTC

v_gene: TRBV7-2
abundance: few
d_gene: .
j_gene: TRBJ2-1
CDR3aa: CASSLEHNEQFF
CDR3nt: TGTGCCAGCAGCTTAGAACACAATGAGCAGTTCTTC

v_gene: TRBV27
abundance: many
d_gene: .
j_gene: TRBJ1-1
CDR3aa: CASSLGGLNTEAFF
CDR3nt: TGTGCCAGCAGTTTAGGGGGTCTGAACACTGAAGCTTTCTTT

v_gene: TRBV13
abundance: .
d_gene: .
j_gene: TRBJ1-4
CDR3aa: CASREGVRDEKLFF
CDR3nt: TGTGCCAGCAGAGAAGGGGTACGCGATGAAAAACTGTTTTTT

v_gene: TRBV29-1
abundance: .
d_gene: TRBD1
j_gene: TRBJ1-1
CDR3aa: CSSRGTGATEAFF
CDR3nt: TGCAGCAGCCGGGGGACAGGGGCCACTGAAGCTTTCTTT

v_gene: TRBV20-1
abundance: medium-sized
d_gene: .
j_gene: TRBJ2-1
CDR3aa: CSARRTRGLNEQFF
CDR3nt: TGCAGTGCTAGGAGGACCAGGGGACTCAATGAGCAGTTCTTC

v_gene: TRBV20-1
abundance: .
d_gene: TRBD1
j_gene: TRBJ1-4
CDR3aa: CSAVRDRDTTNEKLFF
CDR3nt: TGCAGTGCTGTCCGGGACAGAGACACAACTAATGAAAAACTGTTTTTT

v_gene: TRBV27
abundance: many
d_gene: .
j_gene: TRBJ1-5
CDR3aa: CASSLAAPHQPQHF
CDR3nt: TGTGCCAGCAGTTTGGCCGCCCCTCATCAGCCCCAGCATTTT

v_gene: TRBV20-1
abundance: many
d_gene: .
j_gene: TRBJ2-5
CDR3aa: CSALGKLETQYF
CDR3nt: TGCAGTGCCCTGGGGAAATTGGAGACCCAGTACTTC

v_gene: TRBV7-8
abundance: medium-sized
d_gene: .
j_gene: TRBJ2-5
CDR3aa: CASSLVAAHQETQYF
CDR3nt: TGTGCCAGCAGCTTAGTTGCAGCCCACCAAGAGACCCAGTACTTC

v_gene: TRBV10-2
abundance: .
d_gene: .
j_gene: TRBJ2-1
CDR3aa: CASNHGDEQFF
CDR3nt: TGCGCCAGCAATCATGGGGATGAGCAGTTCTTC

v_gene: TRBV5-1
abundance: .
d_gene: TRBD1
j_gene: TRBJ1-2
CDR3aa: CASSSTGEVYGYTF
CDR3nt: TGCGCCAGCAGCTCGACAGGGGAGGTCTATGGCTACACCTTC

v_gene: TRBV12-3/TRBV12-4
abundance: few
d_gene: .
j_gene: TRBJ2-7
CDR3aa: CASSGDGTYEQYF
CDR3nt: TGTGCCAGCAGTGGGGACGGAACCTACGAGCAGTACTTC